The next 24 T cell receptor beta chains were all read from a single sample in a study of CD8 T cells in ankylosing spondylitis. Study outcomes and limitations: A motif of eight highly homologous TCR beta variants was seen as apparently characteristic of ankylosing spondylitis blood.

In TCRdb, the 5' RACE reads were re-called with MiXCR into one record per CDR3 protein. Of 700,000 to 850,000 distinct CDR3 sequences listed, around 11% are singletons. Antigens for these TCRs are unknown. The sequenced sample was blood, either unsorted or a sorted T cell fraction (not recorded which). These TCRs come from a male donor with ankylosing spondylitis.

CDR3 in amino acids: CATSVETGLLTF. CDR3 bases: TGTGCCACCAGTGTTGAGACAGGGCTCCTGACTTTC. The J gene is TRBJ2-6, the V gene TRBV24-1; TRBD1 agrees at 7 bases. Germline values: CDR1 KGHDR, CDR2 SFDVKD. The length of the CDR3 is 12 residues. Trimming took 5 bases from V and 14 from J; bases not matched to a gene: 5.

The V and J genes are TRBV6-5 and TRBJ1-2; 11 nucleotides line up with TRBD1. The CDR3 contains 14 residues. V lost 4 bases, J lost 8 bases, and 6 bases stayed unmatched. Germline V gene lookup returns CDR1 MNHEY and CDR2 SVGAGI. The CDR3 loop is CASSSPGQGEGYTF. DNA of the CDR3: TGTGCCAGCAGTTCTCCGGGACAGGGGGAAGGCTACACCTTC.

The chain is built from TRBV9 and TRBJ1-2, with D possibly being TRBD1 (6 bases). The CDR3 is made up of 14 amino acids. The germline V gene encodes CDR1 SGDLS and CDR2 YYNGEE. Between the trimmed V and J ends, which lost 0 bases and 7 bases, there was a span of 13 bases. The CDR3 nucleotides are TGTGCCAGCAGCGTAGGGTCAGGGGTGAGTGGCTACACCTTC. It yields the protein CASSVGSGVSGYTF.

Only a few counts were recorded for this clonotype. V gene TRBV15 combines with J gene TRBJ1-1; maybe TRBD1 (6 bases). CDR1 is LNHNV and CDR2 is YYDKDF in the germline V gene (reference sequence). Trimming cost V 5 bases and J 0 bases, with 13 bases left between them. The CDR3 length is 15 residues. This CDR3 is CATSVRGLMNTEAFF. CDR3 in DNA: TGTGCCACCAGCGTGCGGGGGCTGATGAACACTGAAGCTTTCTTT.

This clonotype has a count of ten or more. One junction end disagrees with the germline gene, perhaps due to a read error. For the CDR3, the DNA is TGTGCCATCATCCTCTATGATTCACCCCTCCACTTT. Its protein product is CAIILYDSPLHF. This sequence joins TRBV12-3 or TRBV12-4 and TRBJ1-6; D remains ambiguous. This CDR3 region has 12 residues.

This chain joins TRBV7-9 and TRBJ1-2, with 7 bases matching TRBD1. The CDR3 spans 16 residues. CDR1 is SEHNR, CDR2 FQNEAQ, per germline (reference sequence). V shed 2 bases and J 5 bases; nucleotides not matched to a gene: 11. CDR3 protein: CASSLYTGAGLYGYTF. In DNA form, the CDR3 reads TGTGCCAGCAGCTTATACACAGGGGCAGGCCTGTATGGCTACACCTTC.

The CDR3 region has the DNA TGCAGTGCTAGACTCCTTCTCTATGAGCAGTTCTTC. Translated: CSARLLLYEQFF. The J gene is TRBJ2-1, the V gene TRBV20-1; the D is unclear. The germline CDR1 and CDR2 sequences are DFQATT and SNEGSKA (reference sequence). V lost 2 bases and J lost 8, with 10 bases in between. The CDR3 runs 12 residues.

The chain has TRBV7-2 and TRBJ2-3; no firm D call. The CDR3 runs 15 residues. In germline, CDR1 is SGHTA, CDR2 FQGNSA. The V gene lost 1 base and the J gene lost 0 bases, with 8 bases spanning the gap. The CDR3 loop is CASSLEAASTDTQYF. The CDR3 region has the DNA TGTGCCAGCAGCTTAGAAGCCGCGAGCACAGATACGCAGTATTTT. The full variable domain, rest sourced from reference TRBV7-2 and TRBJ2-3, is GAGVSQSPSNKVTEKGKDVELRCDPISGHTALYWYRQSLGQGLEFLIYFQGNSAPDKSGLPSDRFSAERTGGSVSTLTIQRTQQEDSAVYLCASSLEAASTDTQYFGPGTRLTVL.

V is TRBV4-3 and J is TRBJ2-5, with 15 bases fitting TRBD2. Unmatched junction bases numbered 6, after V lost 2 bases and J lost 5 bases. Germline CDR1 is LGHNA and CDR2 is YSLEER. The CDR3 extends over 17 amino acids. Here the CDR3 DNA reads TGCGCCAGCAGCCAAAAGGGACTAGCGGGGGGTTACGAGACCCAGTACTTC. This codes for CASSQKGLAGGYETQYF.

This clonotype was observed at least ten times. The DNA for the CDR3 is TGTGCCAGCAGCCCTCAACCCCGAAGCTCCTACGAGCAGTACTTC. This gives the protein CASSPQPRSSYEQYF. The rearrangement joins TRBV7-6 to TRBJ2-7; D not resolved. There are 15 residues in the CDR3. Trimming removed 5 bases from V and 0 bases from J, with 14 bases in between. The V gene's germline CDR1 is SGHVS and CDR2 FNYEAQ. Based on the CDR3 plus reference TRBV7-6 and TRBJ2-7, the full variable domain is GAGVSQSPRYKVTKRGQDVALRCDPISGHVSLYWYRQALGQGPEFLTYFNYEAQQDKSGLPNDRFSAERPEGSISTLTIQRTEQRDSAMYRCASSPQPRSSYEQYFGPGTRLTVT.

The V gene is TRBV5-1, the J gene TRBJ2-7; 10 positions match TRBD2. Looked up from germline, CDR1 is SGHRS and CDR2 is YFSETQ. The ends lost 1 base at V and 9 bases at J; junction bases unmatched: 13. The length of the CDR3 is 16 residues. This CDR3 reads CASSLKLAGDKGGQYF. The CDR3 DNA is TGCGCCAGCAGCTTGAAGCTAGCGGGAGATAAAGGGGGGCAGTACTTC.

The V and J genes are TRBV7-2 and TRBJ1-4; D uncertain. This CDR3 comprises 15 residues. The V end lost 0 bases, the J end lost 8 bases, and 13 bases lay between the germline ends. CDR1 SGHTA and CDR2 FQGNSA come from the germline V gene. The CDR3, as DNA: TGTGCCAGCAGCTTAGCCGCACTAGCTAGGGAAAAACTGTTTTTT. Translation gives CASSLAALAREKLFF.

The gene calls are TRBV21-1 and TRBJ1-2. TRBV21-1 is shown as a pseudogene. This CDR3 contains 13 residues. CDR3 region: CASSKGGLYGYTF. CDR3 DNA sequence: TGTGCCAGCAGCAAAGGAGGGCTTTATGGCTACACCTTC.

V is TRBV7-8 and J is TRBJ2-6, with 7 bases identical to TRBD2. This CDR3 is built from 15 residues. Germline CDR1 is SGHVS and CDR2 is FQNEAQ. V trimming: 3 bases; J trimming: 2 bases; junction bases outside the gene matches: 1. Here the CDR3 reads CASSFAGAGANVLTF. As DNA, the CDR3 is TGTGCCAGCAGCTTCGCGGGAGCTGGGGCCAACGTCCTGACTTTC.

This clonotype was found a few times. This chain links TRBV6-5 with TRBJ2-7; D is tentatively TRBD1 or TRBD2 (5 bases each). CDR3 length equals 12 residues. Per germline, CDR1 MNHEY and CDR2 SVGAGI. V was trimmed by 4 bases and J by 9 bases, leaving 13 bases between them. CDR3 nucleotides: TGTGCCAGCAGTTCTGGGCCGGGACGGCAGTACTTC. Translating it yields CASSSGPGRQYF.

This clonotype was detected many times. The V call is TRBV20-1, the J call TRBJ1-2; D not resolved. V gave up 6 bases and J gave up 8 bases, with 22 bases separating them. This CDR3 spans 14 amino acids. The germline V gene has CDR1 DFQATT and CDR2 SNEGSKA (reference sequence). The chain's CDR3 is CSADSVQSVGGYTF. The CDR3 DNA is TGCAGTGCCGATTCGGTCCAATCTGTGGGCGGCTACACCTTC.

J is TRBJ1-2 and V is TRBV20-1, with D hard to call. Germline values: CDR1 DFQATT, CDR2 SNEGSKA (reference sequence). The CDR3 runs to 12 residues. The V gene lost 6 bases and the J gene lost 5 bases, with 13 bases spanning the gap. The CDR3 here is CSANHIRYGYTF. In nucleotides, the CDR3 is TGCAGTGCAAATCATATTCGGTATGGCTACACCTTC.

This clonotype has a handful of counts. The chain joins TRBV20-1 to TRBJ1-2, with 9 positions matching TRBD1. Germline V gene data show CDR1 as DFQATT and CDR2 as SNEGSKA (reference sequence). The CDR3 covers 12 residues. The CDR3 DNA follows: TGCATGCTCCGGACAGGGGCCTATGGCTACACCTTC. Translating it yields CMLRTGAYGYTF.

This clonotype was counted at least ten times. V usage is TRBV9 and J usage is TRBJ1-6, with a possible D match to TRBD1 (6 bases). The CDR3 totals 14 residues. Per the germline V gene, CDR1 is SGDLS and CDR2 is YYNGEE. V was shortened by 4 bases and J by 6 bases, with 11 bases between the two germline ends. As DNA, the CDR3 is TGTGCCAGCAGCTTTCAGGGGTCTAATTCACCCCTCCACTTT. It codes for CASSFQGSNSPLHF.

The chain has TRBV24-1 and TRBJ2-1; D unclear. CDR3 length: 16 amino acids. V was shortened by 1 base and J by 7 bases, with 16 bases between the two germline ends. Germline V gives CDR1 KGHDR, CDR2 SFDVKD. CDR3 region: CATSDLPATAVNEQFF. CDR3 bases: TGTGCCACCAGTGATTTACCAGCGACCGCAGTGAATGAGCAGTTCTTC.

This clonotype appeared a few times. The chain recombines TRBV10-3 with TRBJ2-1; 11 bases fit TRBD1. This CDR3 region has 16 residues. Per germline, CDR1 ENHRY and CDR2 SYGVKD. V lost 2 bases to trimming and J lost 8 bases; unmatched junction nucleotides: 8. CDR3 DNA: TGTGCCATCAGTGAGCACCCGGGACAGGGGGGGTATGAGCAGTTCTTC. This sequence encodes CAISEHPGQGGYEQFF.

This clonotype was seen a handful of times. This chain joins TRBV27 and TRBJ2-3, with no clear D. Deletions cut 0 bases from V and 6 bases from J, with 7 bases between. Germline lookup yields CDR1 MNHEY and CDR2 SMNVEV (reference sequence). The CDR3 sequence is 13 residues long. The CDR3 loop reads CASSLSGWDTQYF. Written as DNA, the CDR3 is TGTGCCAGCAGTTTATCAGGGTGGGATACGCAGTATTTT.

The gene calls are TRBV7-3 and TRBJ2-3; D is unclear. Deletions cut 6 bases from V and 1 base from J, with 17 bases between. Germline values: CDR1 SGHTA, CDR2 FQGTGA. The CDR3 is 16 residues long. The CDR3 protein is CASRSKVARGTDTQYF. DNA for the CDR3: TGTGCCAGCAGATCTAAGGTGGCGCGAGGCACAGATACGCAGTATTTT.

CDR3 residues: CASSYGQGQLGYEQYF. The CDR3 coding sequence is TGCGCCAGCAGCTATGGACAGGGACAATTGGGCTACGAGCAGTACTTC. The V call is TRBV5-1, the J call TRBJ2-7; 8 bases match TRBD1. Germline CDR1 reads SGHRS; CDR2 reads YFSETQ. Trimming took 3 bases from V and 3 from J; bases not matched to a gene: 11. The CDR3 consists of 16 residues.